This T cell receptor beta chain was sequenced for a study of early T cells in non-severe SARS-CoV-2 infection. Study details: Sequenced bulk RNA came from whole blood that was unsorted, and chains were unpaired.

V dropped 4 bases and J dropped 3 bases, with 16 bases sitting between them. The germline CDR1 and CDR2 sequences are MNHEY and SVGAGI. This CDR3 has 16 residues. Individual cDNA molecules each received unique molecular identifiers attached to them. TCRdb redid the calling of the 5' RACE reads with MiXCR, one entry per CDR3 protein. The sample lists tens of thousands of distinct CDR3 sequences, 9% to 15% seen once, with approximately 7% in the top ten. This clonotype was counted between two and nine times. The chain carries TRBV6-5 and TRBJ2-1, with D perhaps being TRBD1 or TRBD2 (6 bases each). This TCR derives from an adult who was a healthcare worker with PCR-confirmed SARS-CoV-2 infection or an uninfected control (not recorded which). Sequencing was carried out using whole blood. CDR3 nucleotides: TGTGCCAGCAGTTTCCGAGGGGGGACCAACTACAATGAGCAGTTCTTC. It translates to CASSFRGGTNYNEQFF.